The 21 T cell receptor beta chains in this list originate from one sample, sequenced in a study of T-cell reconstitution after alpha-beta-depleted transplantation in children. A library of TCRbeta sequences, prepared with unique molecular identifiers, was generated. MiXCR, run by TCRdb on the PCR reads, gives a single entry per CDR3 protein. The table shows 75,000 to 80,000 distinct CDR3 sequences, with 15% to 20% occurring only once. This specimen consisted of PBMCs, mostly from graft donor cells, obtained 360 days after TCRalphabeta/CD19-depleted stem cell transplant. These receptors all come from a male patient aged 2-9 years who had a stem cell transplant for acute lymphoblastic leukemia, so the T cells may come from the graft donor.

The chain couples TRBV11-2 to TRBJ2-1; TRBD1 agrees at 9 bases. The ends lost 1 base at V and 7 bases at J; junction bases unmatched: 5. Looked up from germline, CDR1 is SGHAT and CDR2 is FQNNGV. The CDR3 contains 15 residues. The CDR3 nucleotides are TGTGCCAGCAGCTTAGTACAGGGGGCACGGAATGAGCAGTTCTTC. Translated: CASSLVQGARNEQFF.

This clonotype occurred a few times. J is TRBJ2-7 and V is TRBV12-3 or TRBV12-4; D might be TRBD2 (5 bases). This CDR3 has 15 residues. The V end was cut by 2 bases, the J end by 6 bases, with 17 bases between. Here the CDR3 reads CASSLNGGLLSEQYF. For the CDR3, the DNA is TGTGCCAGCAGTTTAAATGGTGGACTTCTCTCCGAGCAGTACTTC.

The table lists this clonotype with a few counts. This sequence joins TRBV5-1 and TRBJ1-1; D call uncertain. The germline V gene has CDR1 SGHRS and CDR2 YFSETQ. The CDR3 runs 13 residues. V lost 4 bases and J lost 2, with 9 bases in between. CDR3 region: CASSAPGNTEAFF. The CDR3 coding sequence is TGCGCCAGCAGCGCTCCGGGAAACACTGAAGCTTTCTTT.

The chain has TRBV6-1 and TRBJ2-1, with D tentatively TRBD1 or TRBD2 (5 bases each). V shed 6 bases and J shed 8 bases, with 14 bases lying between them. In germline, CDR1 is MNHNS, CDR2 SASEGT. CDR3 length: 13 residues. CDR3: CASSPVGGHEQFF. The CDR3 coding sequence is TGTGCCAGCAGCCCCGTTGGGGGACATGAGCAGTTCTTC.

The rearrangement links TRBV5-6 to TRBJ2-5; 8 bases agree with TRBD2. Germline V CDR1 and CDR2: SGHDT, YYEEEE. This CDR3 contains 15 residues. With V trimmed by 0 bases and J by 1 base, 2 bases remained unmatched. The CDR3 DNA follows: TGTGCCAGCAGCTTGGTAGGGACTAGCCAAGAGACCCAGTACTTC. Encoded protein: CASSLVGTSQETQYF.

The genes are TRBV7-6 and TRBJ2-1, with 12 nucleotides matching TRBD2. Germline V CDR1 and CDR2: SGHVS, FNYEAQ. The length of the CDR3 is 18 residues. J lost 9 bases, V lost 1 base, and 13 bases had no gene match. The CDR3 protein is CASSLVIPTTSGSLEQFF. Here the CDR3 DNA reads TGTGCCAGCAGCTTAGTAATCCCCACGACTAGCGGGAGTCTTGAGCAGTTCTTC.

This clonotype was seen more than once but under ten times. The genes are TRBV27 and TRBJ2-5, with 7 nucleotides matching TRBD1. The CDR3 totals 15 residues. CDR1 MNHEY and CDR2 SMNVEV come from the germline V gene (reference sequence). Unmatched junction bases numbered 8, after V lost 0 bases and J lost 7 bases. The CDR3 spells CASSLSRTGVATQYF. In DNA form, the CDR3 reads TGTGCCAGCAGTTTATCGAGGACAGGTGTGGCGACCCAGTACTTC.

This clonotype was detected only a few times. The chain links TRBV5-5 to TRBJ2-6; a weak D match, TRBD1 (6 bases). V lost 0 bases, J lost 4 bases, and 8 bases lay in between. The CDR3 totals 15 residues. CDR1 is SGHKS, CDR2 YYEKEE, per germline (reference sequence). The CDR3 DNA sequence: TGTGCCAGCAGCTTGGCAGGGGCCGGGGCCAACGTCCTGACTTTC. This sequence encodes CASSLAGAGANVLTF.

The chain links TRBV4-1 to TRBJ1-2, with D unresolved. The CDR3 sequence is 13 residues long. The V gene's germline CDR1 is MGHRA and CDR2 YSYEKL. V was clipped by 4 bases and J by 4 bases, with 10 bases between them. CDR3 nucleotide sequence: TGCGCCAGCAGCCCCCGGAGCAGCTATGGCTACACCTTC. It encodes CASSPRSSYGYTF.

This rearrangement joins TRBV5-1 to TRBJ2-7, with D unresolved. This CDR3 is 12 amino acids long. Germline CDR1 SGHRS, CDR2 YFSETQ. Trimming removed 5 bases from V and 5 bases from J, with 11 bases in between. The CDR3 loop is CASRHDWDEQYF. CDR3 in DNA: TGCGCCAGCAGACATGATTGGGACGAGCAGTACTTC.

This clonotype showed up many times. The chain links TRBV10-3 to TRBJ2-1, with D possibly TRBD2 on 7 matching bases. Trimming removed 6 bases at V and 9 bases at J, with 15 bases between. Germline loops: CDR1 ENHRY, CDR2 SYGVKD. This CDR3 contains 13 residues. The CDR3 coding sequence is TGTGCCATCAGCAAAGGCGGGGGCTCTGAGCAGTTCTTC. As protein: CAISKGGGSEQFF.

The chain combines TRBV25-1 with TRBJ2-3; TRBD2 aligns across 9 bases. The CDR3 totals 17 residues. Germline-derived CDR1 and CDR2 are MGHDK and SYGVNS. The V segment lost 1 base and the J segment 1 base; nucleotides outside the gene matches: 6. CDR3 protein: CASSEFGGRAGTDTQYF. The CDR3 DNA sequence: TGTGCCAGCAGTGAATTCGGCGGGAGGGCCGGCACAGATACGCAGTATTTT.

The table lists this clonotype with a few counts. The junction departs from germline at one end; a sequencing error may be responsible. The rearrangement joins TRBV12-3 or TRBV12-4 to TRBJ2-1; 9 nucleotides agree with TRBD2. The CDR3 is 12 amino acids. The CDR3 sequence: CASRQSGRFQLF. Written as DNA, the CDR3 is TGTGCCAGCAGACAAAGCGGGAGGTTCCAGCTCTTC.

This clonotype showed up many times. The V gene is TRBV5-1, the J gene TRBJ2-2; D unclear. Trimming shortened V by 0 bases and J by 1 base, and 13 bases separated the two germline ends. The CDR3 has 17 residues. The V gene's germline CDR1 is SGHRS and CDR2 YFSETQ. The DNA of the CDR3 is TGCGCCAGCAGCTTGGCCTTCGGGCAACGGAACACCGGGGAGCTGTTTTTT. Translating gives CASSLAFGQRNTGELFF.

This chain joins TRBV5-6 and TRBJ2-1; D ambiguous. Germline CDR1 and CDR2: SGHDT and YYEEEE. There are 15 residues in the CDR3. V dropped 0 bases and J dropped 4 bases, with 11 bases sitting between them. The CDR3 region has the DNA TGTGCCAGCAGCTTGGTTGCAGCTCCGTACAATGAGCAGTTCTTC. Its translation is CASSLVAAPYNEQFF.

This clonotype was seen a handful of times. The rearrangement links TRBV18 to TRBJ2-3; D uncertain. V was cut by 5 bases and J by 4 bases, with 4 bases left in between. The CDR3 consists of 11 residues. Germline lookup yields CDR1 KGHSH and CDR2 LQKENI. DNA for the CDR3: TGTGCCAGCTCAACGTCAGATACGCAGTATTTT. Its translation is CASSTSDTQYF. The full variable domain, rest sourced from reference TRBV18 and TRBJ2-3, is NAGVMQNPRHLVRRRGQEARLRCSPMKGHSHVYWYRQLPEEGLKFMVYLQKENIIDESGMPKERFSAEFPKEGPSILRIQQVVRGDSAAYFCASSTSDTQYFGPGTRLTVL.

CDR3 DNA: TGTGCCATCAGAGGAACCCTAGCGTCTTTCCAGTACTTC. It yields the protein CAIRGTLASFQYF. The chain combines TRBV10-3 with TRBJ2-5; D perhaps matches TRBD2 (6 bases). V was cut by 6 bases and J by 10 bases, with 18 bases left in between. Germline V gene data show CDR1 as ENHRY and CDR2 as SYGVKD. The CDR3 has 13 residues.

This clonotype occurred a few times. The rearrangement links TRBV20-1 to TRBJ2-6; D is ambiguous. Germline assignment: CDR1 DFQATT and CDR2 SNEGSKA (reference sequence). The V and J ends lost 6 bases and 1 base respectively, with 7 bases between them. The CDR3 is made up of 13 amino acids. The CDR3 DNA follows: TGCAGTGCCAGACATTCTGGGGCCAACGTCCTGACTTTC. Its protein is CSARHSGANVLTF.

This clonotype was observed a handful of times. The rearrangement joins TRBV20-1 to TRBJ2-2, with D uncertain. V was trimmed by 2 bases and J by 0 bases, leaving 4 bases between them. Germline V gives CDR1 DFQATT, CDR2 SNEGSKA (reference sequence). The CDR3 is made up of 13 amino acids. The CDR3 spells CSARRTNTGELFF. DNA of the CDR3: TGCAGTGCTAGACGCACGAACACCGGGGAGCTGTTTTTT.

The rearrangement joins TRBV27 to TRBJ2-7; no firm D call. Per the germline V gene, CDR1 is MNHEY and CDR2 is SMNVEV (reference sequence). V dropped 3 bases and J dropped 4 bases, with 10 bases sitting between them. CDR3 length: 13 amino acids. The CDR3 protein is CASSLGSGYEQYF. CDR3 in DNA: TGTGCCAGCAGTTTGGGATCGGGTTACGAGCAGTACTTC.

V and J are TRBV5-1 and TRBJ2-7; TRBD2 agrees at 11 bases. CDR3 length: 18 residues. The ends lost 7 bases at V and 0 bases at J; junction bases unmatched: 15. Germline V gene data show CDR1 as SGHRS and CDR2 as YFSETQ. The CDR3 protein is CASRQSASGLAGSYEQYF. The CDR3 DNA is TGCGCCAGCCGCCAGTCCGCCTCTGGACTAGCGGGCTCCTACGAGCAGTACTTC.